What follows is one TCR beta chain and its context. Its antigen is unknown. In the PCR, 60 Vbeta and 13 Jbeta primers were used. TCRdb's table, derived via immunoSEQ multiplex PCR, lists solely in-frame clones and lacks some. Of about 200,000 clones listed, more than 65% are singletons. This sample was included in a study of cytomegalovirus exposure and HLA in healthy donors. Study overall: Approximately 77 million unique TCRs from HLA-typed donors were held in an early release of data. Study conclusions and caveats: Later analysis revealed greater clonal expansion in HLA-associated TCR beta chains than in equally common others.

CDR1 is SGHAT and CDR2 is FQNNGV in the germline V gene. V was pared by 1 base and J by 3 bases, with 15 bases between. The CDR3 extends over 16 amino acids. Sequencing was carried out using PBMCs. The V gene is TRBV11-2, the J gene TRBJ1-2; D might be TRBD1 (5 bases). The TCR sequence derives from a woman aged 25 to 39 in good health and CMV-seronegative. This CDR3 reads CASSLVLGGDDYGYTF. The CDR3 coding sequence is TGTGCCAGCAGCTTAGTTTTGGGAGGGGATGACTATGGCTACACCTTC.